The rows below give T cell receptor beta chains drawn from one sample of a study of T cells in Graves' hyperthyroidism and ophthalmopathy. One entry per CDR3 protein results from TCRdb running MiXCR on the multiplex PCR reads. This sample has more than 300,000 distinct CDR3 sequences, with 15% to 20% found just once. Sequences were obtained from blood. These receptors came from a man between 18 and 29 years old with Graves' ophthalmopathy. Each CDR3 is given with its conserved first and last residue. Each record gives: clone size, V gene, D gene, J gene, CDR3 protein, CDR3 DNA. The D gene is left open where the match is weak. Clone size, where shown, is once, few, many, or a class for clones that have expanded.

>many|TRBV28|TRBD1|TRBJ2-7
CASSRPPHRGPYEQYF
TGTGCCAGCAGTCGCCCGCCCCACAGGGGACCCTACGAGCAGTACTTC
>few|TRBV5-1|.|TRBJ1-4
CASSLGSSGPTNEKLFF
TGCGCCAGCAGCTTAGGGTCTTCAGGCCCAACTAATGAAAAACTGTTTTTT
>.|TRBV6-1|.|TRBJ2-3
CASSDWAAFSTDTQYF
TGTGCCAGCAGTGATTGGGCAGCTTTTAGCACAGATACGCAGTATTTT
>many|TRBV12-3/TRBV12-4|.|TRBJ1-1
CAIVPEFMNTEAFF
TGTGCGATAGTTCCGGAATTCATGAACACTGAAGCTTTCTTT
>.|TRBV6-1|.|TRBJ1-3
CASTLRAGQGNTMYF
TGTGCCAGCACCTTACGGGCAGGGCAAGGAAACACCATGTATTTT
>.|TRBV5-4|.|TRBJ1-1
CASSPGGLALTEAFF
TGTGCCAGCAGCCCTGGGGGGTTGGCGCTCACCGAAGCTTTCTTT
>.|TRBV19|.|TRBJ1-5
CASSIWQESNQPQHF
TGTGCCAGTAGTATCTGGCAGGAGAGCAATCAGCCCCAGCATTTT
>many|TRBV12-3/TRBV12-4|TRBD1|TRBJ1-2
CASSLSPGGFNYGYTF
TGTGCCAGCAGTTTATCGCCAGGGGGCTTCAACTATGGCTACACCTTC
>.|TRBV7-6|.|TRBJ1-4
CASSPYEEEEKLFF
TGTGCCAGCAGCCCCTACGAAGAGGAGGAAAAACTGTTTTTT
>many|TRBV11-2|.|TRBJ1-4
CASSLAGLNEKLFF
TGTGCCAGCAGCTTAGCTGGACTTAATGAAAAACTGTTTTTT
>few|TRBV9|TRBD1|TRBJ1-5
CASSVGQGVNQPQHF
TGTGCCAGCAGCGTAGGACAGGGGGTAAATCAGCCCCAGCATTTT
>.|TRBV5-6|TRBD2|TRBJ2-3
CASSRGGPMAADTQYF
TGTGCCAGCAGCCGGGGGGGACCCATGGCGGCAGATACGCAGTATTTT
>many|TRBV11-2|.|TRBJ1-4
CASSFNYADNEKLFF
TGTGCCAGCAGCTTTAACTATGCAGACAATGAAAAACTGTTTTTT
>many|TRBV12-3/TRBV12-4|TRBD2|TRBJ2-7
CASRISGGISYEQYF
TGTGCCAGCAGGATTAGCGGGGGGATCTCCTACGAGCAGTACTTC
>many|TRBV11-2|TRBD2|TRBJ2-7
CASSTPVGGNWGDEQYF
TGTGCCAGCAGCACCCCCGTGGGGGGGAATTGGGGGGACGAGCAGTACTTC
>few|TRBV9|.|TRBJ2-1
CASSPDLFNEQFF
TGTGCCAGCAGCCCAGACCTCTTCAATGAGCAGTTCTTC
>few|TRBV10-3|.|TRBJ1-1
CAITKGRENTEAFF
TGTGCCATCACCAAGGGGCGGGAGAACACTGAAGCTTTCTTT
>many|TRBV7-3|.|TRBJ2-3
CASSSRGQEDTQYF
TGTGCCAGCAGCTCCCGAGGGCAGGAAGATACGCAGTATTTT
>many|TRBV5-6|.|TRBJ1-2
CASSLRQGNYGYTF
TGTGCCAGCAGCTTGCGGCAGGGGAACTATGGCTACACCTTC
>.|TRBV6-1|.|TRBJ2-1
CASSEVRVNEQFF
TGTGCCAGCAGTGAAGTTAGAGTGAATGAGCAGTTCTTC
>many|TRBV28|TRBD2|TRBJ2-1
CASSLRGLAGGEQFF
TGTGCCAGCAGTTTAAGGGGACTAGCGGGCGGGGAGCAGTTCTTC
>.|TRBV6-6|TRBD1|TRBJ2-4
CASSYPKDRGWIQYF
TGTGCCAGCAGTTACCCTAAGGACAGGGGTTGGATTCAGTACTTC
>many|TRBV3-1|TRBD1|TRBJ2-1
CASSPGTGGFYEQFF
TGTGCCAGCAGCCCCGGGACAGGGGGCTTTTATGAGCAGTTCTTC
>many|TRBV28|.|TRBJ2-7
CASSSLPYEQYF
TGTGCCAGCAGTTCCCTTCCTTACGAGCAGTACTTC
>.|TRBV6-1|TRBD1|TRBJ1-5
CASSAAGTGGFQPQHF
TGTGCCAGCAGTGCCGCCGGGACAGGGGGGTTTCAGCCCCAGCATTTT
>.|TRBV10-2|.|TRBJ1-4
CASRWGIGGSNEKLFF
TGCGCCAGCAGGTGGGGGATAGGCGGCTCTAATGAAAAACTGTTTTTT
>many|TRBV5-1|.|TRBJ1-1
CASSQNGAEAFF
TGCGCCAGCAGCCAGAACGGCGCTGAAGCTTTCTTT
>.|TRBV28|.|TRBJ2-7
CAAAEANSYEQYF
TGTGCTGCAGCTGAGGCCAACTCCTACGAGCAGTACTTC
>many|TRBV27|TRBD1|TRBJ1-6
CASSSPRTGYRNFSPLHF
TGTGCCAGCAGTTCGCCAAGGACAGGGTACCGCAATTTCTCACCCCTCCACTTT
>many|TRBV20-1|.|TRBJ1-6
CSAREDRLWAPLHF
TGCAGTGCTAGAGAAGACAGGCTATGGGCACCCCTCCACTTT
>many|TRBV5-1|.|TRBJ2-3
CTSSLGLGTDTQYF
TGCACCAGCAGCTTGGGACTGGGCACAGATACGCAGTATTTT
>many|TRBV20-1|TRBD2|TRBJ2-1
CSAPGTSGTSSYNEQFF
TGCAGTGCTCCCGGGACTAGCGGGACGAGCTCCTACAATGAGCAGTTCTTC
>many|TRBV20-1|.|TRBJ2-3
CSAPRRSVNADTQYF
TGCAGTGCTCCTAGGCGCAGCGTCAATGCAGATACGCAGTATTTT
>many|TRBV5-1|TRBD1|TRBJ2-4
CASSLLGRDRGDIQYF
TGCGCCAGCAGCCTCCTAGGTCGGGACAGGGGCGACATTCAGTACTTC